Each of the 25 T cell receptor beta chains below was sequenced from the same sample in a study of cytomegalovirus exposure and HLA in healthy donors. The repertoire was sequenced with immunoSEQ multiplex PCR; TCRdb's copy has only in-frame clones and lacks some. The sample holds 150,000 or so clones; 85% are singletons and the top ten take around 2.4%. The specimen was PBMCs. These receptors came from a man aged 30 to 39 in good health and CMV-seropositive.

The chain uses TRBV4-3 and TRBJ2-7; tentative D call: TRBD2 (7 bases). The CDR3 is 17 amino acids. The V gene lost 1 base and the J gene lost 5 bases, with 21 bases spanning the gap. Germline V gene sequence: CDR1 LGHNA, CDR2 YSLEER. This CDR3 is CASSQGWGGRGFDEQYF. The DNA for the CDR3 is TGCGCCAGCAGCCAAGGATGGGGGGGCAGGGGCTTCGACGAGCAGTACTTC.

The chain recombines TRBV14 with TRBJ1-2; 7 nucleotides agree with TRBD1. V gave up 1 base and J gave up 9 bases; unmatched junction bases: 17. This CDR3 has 17 residues. Germline CDR1 SGHDN, CDR2 FVKESK. CDR3 DNA sequence: TGTGCCAGCAGCCAAGTTGAGGTGACAGGGTCAATTCGTAGCTACACCTTC. It specifies CASSQVEVTGSIRSYTF.

This chain joins TRBV5-1 and TRBJ1-1; D is unclear. CDR3 length equals 14 residues. CDR1 SGHRS and CDR2 YFSETQ come from the germline V gene. Trimming removed 4 bases at V and 1 base at J, with 11 bases between. The CDR3 nucleotides read TGCGCCAGCAGCGGCAGAGACACGAACACTGAAGCTTTCTTT. Translating it yields CASSGRDTNTEAFF.

This clone turned up a few times. V gene TRBV7-2 combines with J gene TRBJ2-7; D gene uncertain. V was trimmed by 1 base and J by 2 bases, leaving 15 bases between them. CDR3 length: 16 residues. Germline V gene lookup returns CDR1 SGHTA and CDR2 FQGNSA. Here the CDR3 reads CASSLVPVQVPYEQYF. The CDR3 DNA is TGTGCCAGCAGCTTAGTTCCAGTTCAAGTCCCCTACGAGCAGTACTTC.

The count of this clone is one. The chain joins TRBV25-1 to TRBJ2-3; D call uncertain. The germline V gene has CDR1 MGHDK and CDR2 SYGVNS. This CDR3 has 16 amino acids. V lost 0 bases and J 0 bases, leaving 10 bases between the germline ends. CDR3 protein: CASSEYEERSTDTQYF. The DNA for the CDR3 is TGTGCCAGCAGTGAATACGAAGAGAGAAGCACAGATACGCAGTATTTT. The full variable domain, with the rest looked up from reference TRBV25-1 and TRBJ2-3, is EADIYQTPRYLVIGTGKKITLECSQTMGHDKMYWYQQDPGMELHLIHYSYGVNSTEKGDLSSESTVSRIRTEHFPLTLESARPSHTSQYLCASSEYEERSTDTQYFGPGTRLTVL.

This chain links TRBV5-1 with TRBJ2-2, with a possible D match to TRBD2 (5 bases). This CDR3 region has 17 residues. Trimming took 0 bases from V and 0 from J, leaving 12 bases between them. Germline-derived CDR1 and CDR2 are SGHRS and YFSETQ. The CDR3 DNA reads TGCGCCAGCAGCTTGGCTTTGACTAATGCGAACACCGGGGAGCTGTTTTTT. It yields the protein CASSLALTNANTGELFF. The full variable domain, its missing parts supplied by reference TRBV5-1 and TRBJ2-2, is KAGVTQTPRYLIKTRGQQVTLSCSPISGHRSVSWYQQTPGQGLQFLFEYFSETQRNKGNFPGRFSGRQFSNSRSEMNVSTLELGDSALYLCASSLALTNANTGELFFGEGSRLTVL.

This rearrangement joins TRBV9 to TRBJ1-2; D unresolved. Trimming shortened V by 4 bases and J by 6 bases, and 13 bases separated the two germline ends. The germline V gene has CDR1 SGDLS and CDR2 YYNGEE. The CDR3 is 13 amino acids. CDR3 DNA sequence: TGTGCCAGCAGCACCGACATGGCTGATGGCTACACCTTC. The encoded protein is CASSTDMADGYTF.

The chain links TRBV5-6 to TRBJ2-7; 9 positions match TRBD1. Trimming cost V 2 bases and J 3 bases; bases outside gene matches: 18. This CDR3 comprises 19 residues. CDR1 is SGHDT, CDR2 YYEEEE, per germline. The CDR3 is CASSLSPPGQGFFSYEQYF. Here the CDR3 DNA reads TGTGCCAGCAGCTTATCGCCGCCCGGACAGGGGTTTTTTAGCTACGAGCAGTACTTC.

This sequence joins TRBV7-2 and TRBJ2-3; the match to TRBD2 covers 11 bases. CDR3 length equals 17 residues. With V trimmed by 1 base and J by 3 bases, 6 bases remained unmatched. Germline V gives CDR1 SGHTA, CDR2 FQGNSA. CDR3 sequence (DNA): TGTGCCAGCAGCTTAGATGATAGCGGGGGGGCGACAGATACGCAGTATTTT. It specifies CASSLDDSGGATDTQYF. The whole variable domain, remainder taken from reference TRBV7-2 and TRBJ2-3, is GAGVSQSPSNKVTEKGKDVELRCDPISGHTALYWYRQSLGQGLEFLIYFQGNSAPDKSGLPSDRFSAERTGGSVSTLTIQRTQQEDSAVYLCASSLDDSGGATDTQYFGPGTRLTVL.

The chain is built from TRBV28 and TRBJ2-7; 7 bases are a match to TRBD2. Losses at the gene ends were 7 bases for V and 7 bases for J; bases not matched to a gene: 16. CDR1 MDHEN and CDR2 SYDVKM come from the germline V gene. The CDR3 loop spans 15 amino acids. CDR3 bases: TGTGCCAGCAAACGAGCGGGGACCGCCGCTCCTGAGCAGTACTTC. Residues: CASKRAGTAAPEQYF.

The chain recombines TRBV5-1 with TRBJ1-5, with D perhaps TRBD1 (5 bases). This CDR3 has 14 residues. The V gene lost 1 base and the J gene lost 2 bases, with 7 bases spanning the gap. CDR1 SGHRS and CDR2 YFSETQ come from the germline V gene. CDR3 nucleotides: TGCGCCAGCAGCTTGACGGGGGGCAATCAGCCCCAGCATTTT. Translation: CASSLTGGNQPQHF.

The J gene is TRBJ1-6, the V gene TRBV7-9; TRBD1 matches at 7 bases. From germline, CDR1 is SEHNR and CDR2 FQNEAQ (reference sequence). V lost 5 bases to trimming and J lost 5 bases; unmatched junction nucleotides: 6. The CDR3 runs 15 residues. CDR3 bases: TGTGCCAGCAGCCCGTACAGGGGCGATAATTCACCCCTCCACTTT. Translated, it gives CASSPYRGDNSPLHF.

The V gene is TRBV19, the J gene TRBJ1-5; 9 nucleotides align to TRBD1. CDR3 size: 15 residues. With V trimmed by 6 bases and J by 6 bases, 9 bases remained unmatched. CDR1 and CDR2 (germline): LNHDA, SQIVND (reference sequence). The CDR3 spells CASRVGTGIIQPQHF. CDR3 DNA: TGTGCCAGTAGAGTTGGGACAGGGATCATTCAGCCCCAGCATTTT.

V usage is TRBV14 and J usage is TRBJ1-1; no clear D gene. The CDR3 consists of 13 residues. CDR1 is SGHDN, CDR2 FVKESK, per germline. Trimming took off 6 bases at V and 3 bases at J, with 11 bases between the two ends. The chain's CDR3 is CASRYTGDTEAFF. The CDR3 DNA follows: TGTGCCAGCAGGTACACGGGAGACACTGAAGCTTTCTTT.

This chain joins TRBV27 and TRBJ1-1, with 7 nucleotides matching TRBD1. After removal of 6 bases from V and 1 base from J, the junction contained 5 bases not matched to a gene. This CDR3 comprises 14 residues. The V gene's germline CDR1 is MNHEY and CDR2 SMNVEV (reference sequence). CDR3 loop: CASREAGGNTEAFF. CDR3 DNA sequence: TGTGCCAGCAGAGAAGCAGGGGGGAACACTGAAGCTTTCTTT.

The chain links TRBV9 to TRBJ2-5; 14 bases are a match to TRBD2. In germline, CDR1 is SGDLS, CDR2 YYNGEE. With 4 bases clipped from V and 4 bases from J, the junction kept 3 bases outside the gene matches. This CDR3 comprises 15 residues. CDR3 coding DNA: TGTGCCAGCAGCAGTGGGACTAGCGGGGGAGAGACCCAGTACTTC. Amino acids: CASSSGTSGGETQYF.

V is TRBV6-5 and J is TRBJ1-5; a weak D match, TRBD1 (6 bases). The CDR3 loop spans 12 amino acids. Trimming shortened V by 5 bases and J by 12 bases, and 14 bases separated the two germline ends. The germline CDR1 and CDR2 sequences are MNHEY and SVGAGI. Here the CDR3 DNA reads TGTGCCAGCAGTACCTCGGACAGTAACCAGCATTTT. Protein: CASSTSDSNQHF.

A single count supports this clone. CDR3 in amino acids: CASSQIGVYEQYF. CDR3 nucleotide sequence: TGCGCCAGCAGCCAAATAGGGGTCTACGAGCAGTACTTC. The rearrangement joins TRBV4-3 to TRBJ2-7; possibly TRBD1 for D (5 bases). From germline, CDR1 is LGHNA and CDR2 YSLEER. The germline V and J ends were trimmed by 2 bases and 3 bases, with 8 bases remaining between them. This CDR3 is built from 13 residues.

This chain links TRBV27 with TRBJ2-7; D is perhaps TRBD2 (6 bases). The V end was cut by 2 bases, the J end by 2 bases, with 7 bases between. Germline V CDR1 and CDR2: MNHEY, SMNVEV (reference sequence). The CDR3 extends over 13 amino acids. As DNA, the CDR3 is TGTGCCAGCAGTTTAGGAGGGCCCTACGAGCAGTACTTC. Its translation: CASSLGGPYEQYF.

This rearrangement joins TRBV28 to TRBJ1-1; D unclear. This CDR3 has 15 amino acids. CDR1 is MDHEN, CDR2 SYDVKM, per germline. V was cut by 11 bases and J by 5 bases, with 24 bases left in between. The CDR3 is CAELPGGLDGTEAFF. CDR3 bases: TGTGCCGAGCTCCCAGGAGGCCTCGACGGAACTGAAGCTTTCTTT.

The chain joins TRBV11-1 to TRBJ2-1, with D perhaps matching TRBD1 (6 bases). Germline CDR1 is SGHAT and CDR2 is FQDESV (reference sequence). V was shortened by 2 bases and J by 0 bases, with 14 bases between the two germline ends. CDR3 length: 17 amino acids. The CDR3 DNA is TGTGCCAGCAGCTTATCGTGGACAGCGAGCTCCTACAATGAGCAGTTCTTC. Translating it yields CASSLSWTASSYNEQFF.

This rearrangement joins TRBV18 to TRBJ2-2; possible D gene TRBD1, 6 bases. The germline CDR1 and CDR2 sequences are KGHSH and LQKENI. The CDR3 consists of 15 residues. Between the trimmed V and J ends, which lost 2 bases and 4 bases, there was a span of 11 bases. The CDR3 DNA reads TGTGCCAGCTCACCAGGACAGTCACGCACCGGGGAGCTGTTTTTT. Translated: CASSPGQSRTGELFF. Full variable domain (rest looked up from reference TRBV18 and TRBJ2-2): NAGVMQNPRHLVRRRGQEARLRCSPMKGHSHVYWYRQLPEEGLKFMVYLQKENIIDESGMPKERFSAEFPKEGPSILRIQQVVRGDSAAYFCASSPGQSRTGELFFGEGSRLTVL.

The chain carries TRBV4-3 and TRBJ1-1, with a possible D match to TRBD1 (6 bases). The CDR3 totals 14 residues. Germline assignment: CDR1 LGHNA and CDR2 YSLEER. The ends were cut back, 0 bases at V and 5 bases at J, with 10 bases in the middle. CDR3 residues: CASSQERGGTEAFF. In DNA, the CDR3 is TGCGCCAGCAGCCAAGAGAGGGGGGGAACTGAAGCTTTCTTT.

Concerning this clone itself: One junction end disagrees with the germline gene, perhaps due to a read error. This chain links TRBV7-2 with TRBJ2-5; D possibly corresponds to TRBD2 (5 bases). The CDR3 sequence is 14 residues long. Germline-derived CDR1 and CDR2 are SGHTA and FQGNSA. The CDR3 here is CASSPGSGQGTQYF. The CDR3 DNA reads TGTGCCAGCAGCCCGGGATCTGGCCAAGGGACCCAGTACTTC.

J is TRBJ1-2 and V is TRBV27; the match to TRBD1 covers 8 bases. The CDR3 sequence is 14 residues long. The germline CDR1 and CDR2 sequences are MNHEY and SMNVEV (reference sequence). With V trimmed by 0 bases and J by 7 bases, 4 bases remained unmatched. In nucleotides, the CDR3 is TGTGCCAGCAGTTTATCGAGGACAGGGTCTGGCTACACCTTC. Amino acids: CASSLSRTGSGYTF.